This T cell receptor beta chain was found in a study of OX40 agonist ivuxolimab in advanced cancers. General notes on the study: Ivuxolimab, which targeted the costimulatory receptor OX40 (CD134), was an agonistic, fully human IgG2 monoclonal antibody. Intravenous ivuxolimab was administered to patients every 2 weeks at six dose levels: 0.01, 0.1, 0.3, 1.5, 3 and 10 mg/kg. Among the approximately 50 dose-escalation patients, 19 had hepatocellular carcinoma, roughly 15 melanoma, 9 renal cell carcinoma and 9 head and neck cancer. A male proportion of roughly 80% and a mean age of around 60 years, ranging from 23 to 79, were recorded for the dose-escalation cohort. Prior anti-PD-1, anti-PD-L1 or anti-CTLA-4 therapy was permitted, and checkpoint inhibitors had been received by 30% to 40% of dose-escalation patients. Partial responses occurred in three dose-escalation patients: two with cutaneous melanoma and one with hepatocellular carcinoma. Peripheral TCRbeta sequencing aimed to test whether ivuxolimab altered TCR sequence diversity and caused clonal T-cell expansion. The paper covers the monotherapy dose-escalation part of the phase I ivuxolimab trial, which included N ≈ 50 patients.

The study at large found these results: After ivuxolimab, more expanded clones were found on average in CD8+ T cells than in CD4+ T cells. In the 0.1-3.0 mg/kg groups, partial responders had among the lowest normalized peripheral clonal expansion, particularly in CD8+ T cells. At doses of 0.1 to 3.0 mg/kg, clonal expansion of both CD4+ and CD8+ T cells in blood was seen between baseline and week 6. Low levels of normalized T-cell clonal expansion were also shown by some nonresponding patients. Which antigens the clonally expanded peripheral T cells were specific for was not determined.

About this clone itself: The specificity of this receptor is unknown. Qualities for individual bases were not recorded, and no much larger clone is one base off.

To sequence the TCRbeta CDR3 region, genomic DNA was isolated from the sorted cells. The immunoSEQ Assay was used for sequencing of TCRbeta CDR3 regions. Drawn from immuneACCESS, this table holds only the in-frame rearrangements with V and J called that TCRdb kept. Clones are partly lost; checked studies trace under half to an unresolved V gene and leave the rest unexplained. This sample comprises about 93,000 clones, 85% to 90% of them detected only once. The ten largest account for approximately 0.35% of the sample. The CDR3 runs 16 residues from the cysteine to the phenylalanine. Only the CDR3 DNA is retained, 48 bases long and in frame from the first base. Trimming leaves V shorter by 0 bases and J shorter by 1 base, with the junction holding 5 bases beyond the gene matches. Based on the germline V gene (reference sequence), the CDR1 and CDR2 sequences are GTSNPN and SVGIG. The trial excluded patients who had a history of autoimmune disease or were on systemic immunosuppression. Peripheral blood for TCR sequencing was collected from all dose cohorts at baseline, on cycle 4 day 1, and on cycle 7 day 1. Samples were obtained from an open-label, multicenter, first-in-human phase I dose-escalation trial of ivuxolimab. Adults with locally advanced or metastatic head and neck squamous cell, hepatocellular, melanoma or renal cell carcinoma were enrolled in the trial. CD4+ and CD8+ T cells were sorted separately from peripheral blood before TCR sequencing.

The TCR originated in an adult with an advanced solid tumor such as melanoma, head and neck, liver or kidney cancer. Material: CD4+ or CD8+ T cells sorted from blood, obtained in a trial of the OX40 agonist ivuxolimab. The chain couples TRBV30 to TRBJ2-5, with 10 bases in between that match TRBD2. The CDR3 loop reads CAWSVGLAGGQETQYF. DNA sequence: TGTGCCTGGAGTGTAGGATTAGCGGGAGGCCAAGAGACCCAGTACTTC.